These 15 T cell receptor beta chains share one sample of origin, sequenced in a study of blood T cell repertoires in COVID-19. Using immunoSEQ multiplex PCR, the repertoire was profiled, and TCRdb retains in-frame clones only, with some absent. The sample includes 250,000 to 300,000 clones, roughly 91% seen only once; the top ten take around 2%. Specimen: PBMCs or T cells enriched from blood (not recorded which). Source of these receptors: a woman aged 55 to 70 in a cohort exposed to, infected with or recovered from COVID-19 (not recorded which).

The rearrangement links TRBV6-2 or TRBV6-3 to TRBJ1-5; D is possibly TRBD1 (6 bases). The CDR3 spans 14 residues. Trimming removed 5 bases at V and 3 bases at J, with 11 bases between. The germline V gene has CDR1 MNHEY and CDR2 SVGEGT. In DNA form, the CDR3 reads TGTGCCAGCAGTGAGGACAGCCCCAATCAGCCCCAGCATTTT. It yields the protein CASSEDSPNQPQHF.

The CDR3 is CASSALAASYNEQFF. In nucleotides, the CDR3 is TGTGCCAGCAGTGCGCTAGCGGCCTCCTACAATGAGCAGTTCTTC. The chain couples TRBV6-2 or TRBV6-3 to TRBJ2-1, with 7 bases matching TRBD2. J lost 0 bases, V lost 5 bases, and 4 bases had no gene match. The CDR3 is 15 residues long. From germline, CDR1 is MNHEY and CDR2 SVGEGT.

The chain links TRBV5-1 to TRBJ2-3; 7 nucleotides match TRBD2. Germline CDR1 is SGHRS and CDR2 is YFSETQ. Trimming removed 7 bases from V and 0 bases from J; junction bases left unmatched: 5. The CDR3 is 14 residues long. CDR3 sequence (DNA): TGCGCCAGCCTACCGGGGGGAAGCACAGATACGCAGTATTTT. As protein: CASLPGGSTDTQYF.

CDR3 coding DNA: TGTGCCAGCAGCTCTACAGGGAGACAAGAGACCCAGTACTTC. Translating it yields CASSSTGRQETQYF. This sequence joins TRBV7-2 and TRBJ2-5; D perhaps matches TRBD1 (6 bases). This CDR3 spans 14 amino acids. V lost 4 bases to trimming and J lost 2 bases, with 11 bases between them. Per germline, CDR1 SGHTA and CDR2 FQGNSA.

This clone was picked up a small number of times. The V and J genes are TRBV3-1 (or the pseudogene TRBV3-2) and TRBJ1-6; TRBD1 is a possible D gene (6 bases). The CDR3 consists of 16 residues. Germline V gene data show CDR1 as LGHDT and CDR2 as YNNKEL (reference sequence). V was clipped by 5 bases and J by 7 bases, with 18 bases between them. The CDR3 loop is CASSKGSTGLNSPLHF. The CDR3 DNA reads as TGTGCCAGCAGCAAGGGGAGTACAGGGTTAAATTCACCCCTCCACTTT.

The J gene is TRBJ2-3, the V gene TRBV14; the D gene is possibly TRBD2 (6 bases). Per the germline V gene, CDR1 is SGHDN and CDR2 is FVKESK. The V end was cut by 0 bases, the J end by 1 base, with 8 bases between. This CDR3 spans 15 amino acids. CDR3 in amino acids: CASSQDAGRTDTQYF. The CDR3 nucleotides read TGTGCCAGCAGCCAAGACGCGGGGCGCACAGATACGCAGTATTTT.

The CDR3 is CASSLARGNEQYF. DNA of the CDR3: TGTGCCAGCAGCTTAGCGAGAGGGAATGAGCAGTACTTC. This rearrangement joins TRBV7-6 to TRBJ2-7; a possible D gene is TRBD2 (5 bases). Trimming took off 0 bases at V and 7 bases at J, with 10 bases between the two ends. The CDR3 runs to 13 residues. In germline, CDR1 is SGHVS, CDR2 FNYEAQ.

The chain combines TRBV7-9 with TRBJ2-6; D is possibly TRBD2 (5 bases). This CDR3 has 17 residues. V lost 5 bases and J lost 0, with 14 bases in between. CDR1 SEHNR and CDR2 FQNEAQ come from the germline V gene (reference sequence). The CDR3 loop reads CASSPRSGFSGANVLTF. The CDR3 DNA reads TGTGCCAGCAGCCCCCGGTCGGGGTTCTCTGGGGCCAACGTCCTGACTTTC.

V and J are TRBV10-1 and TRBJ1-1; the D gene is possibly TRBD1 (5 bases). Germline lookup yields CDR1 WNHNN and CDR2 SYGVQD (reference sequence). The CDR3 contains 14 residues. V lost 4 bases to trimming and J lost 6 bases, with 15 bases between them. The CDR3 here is CASSATSGTSEAFF. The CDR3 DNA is TGCGCCAGCAGTGCGACAAGCGGGACTTCTGAAGCTTTCTTT.

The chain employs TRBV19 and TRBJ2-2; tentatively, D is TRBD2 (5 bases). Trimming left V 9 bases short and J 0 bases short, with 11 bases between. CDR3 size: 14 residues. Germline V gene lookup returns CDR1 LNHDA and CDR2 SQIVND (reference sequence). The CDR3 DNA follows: TGTGCCAGCCGTAGCGTACCGAACACCGGGGAGCTGTTTTTT. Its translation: CASRSVPNTGELFF.

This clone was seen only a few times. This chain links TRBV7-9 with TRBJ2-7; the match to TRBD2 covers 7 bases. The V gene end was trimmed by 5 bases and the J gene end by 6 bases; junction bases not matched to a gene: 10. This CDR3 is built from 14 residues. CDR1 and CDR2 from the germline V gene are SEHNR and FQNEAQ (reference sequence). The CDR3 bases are TGTGCCAGCAGCCCAGGACTAGAATTAGGCGAGCAGTACTTC. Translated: CASSPGLELGEQYF.

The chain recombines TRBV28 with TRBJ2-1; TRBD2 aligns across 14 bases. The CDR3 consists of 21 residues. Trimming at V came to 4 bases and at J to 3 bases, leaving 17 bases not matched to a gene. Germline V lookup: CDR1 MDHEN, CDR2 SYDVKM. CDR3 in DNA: TGTGCCAGCAGTTGGCCAGCCGGACTAGCGGGAGGCTTAGGAGACTACAATGAGCAGTTCTTC. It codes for CASSWPAGLAGGLGDYNEQFF. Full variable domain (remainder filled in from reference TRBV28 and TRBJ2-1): DVKVTQSSRYLVKRTGEKVFLECVQDMDHENMFWYRQDPGLGLRLIYFSYDVKMKEKGDIPEGYSVSREKKERFSLILESASTNQTSMYLCASSWPAGLAGGLGDYNEQFFGPGTRLTVL.

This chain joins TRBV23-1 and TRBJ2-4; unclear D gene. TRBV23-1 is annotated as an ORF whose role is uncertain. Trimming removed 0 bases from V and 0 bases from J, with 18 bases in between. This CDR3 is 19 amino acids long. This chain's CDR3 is CASSQSSGICSLAKNIQYF. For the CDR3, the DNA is TGCGCCAGCAGTCAATCGTCAGGAATCTGCTCATTAGCCAAAAACATTCAGTACTTC.

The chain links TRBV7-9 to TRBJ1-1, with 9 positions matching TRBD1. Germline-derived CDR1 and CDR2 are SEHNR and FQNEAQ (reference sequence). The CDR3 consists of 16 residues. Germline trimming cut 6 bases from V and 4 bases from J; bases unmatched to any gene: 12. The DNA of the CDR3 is TGTGCCAGCAGACCAGGGGACAGGGTCATGAGCACTGAAGCTTTCTTT. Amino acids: CASRPGDRVMSTEAFF.

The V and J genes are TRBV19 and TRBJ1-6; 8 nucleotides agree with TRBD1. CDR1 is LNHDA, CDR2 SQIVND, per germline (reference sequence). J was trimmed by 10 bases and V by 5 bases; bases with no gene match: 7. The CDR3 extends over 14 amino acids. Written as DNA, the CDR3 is TGTGCCAGTAGTTCCACAGGGGGTAAATCACCCCTCCACTTT. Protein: CASSSTGGKSPLHF.